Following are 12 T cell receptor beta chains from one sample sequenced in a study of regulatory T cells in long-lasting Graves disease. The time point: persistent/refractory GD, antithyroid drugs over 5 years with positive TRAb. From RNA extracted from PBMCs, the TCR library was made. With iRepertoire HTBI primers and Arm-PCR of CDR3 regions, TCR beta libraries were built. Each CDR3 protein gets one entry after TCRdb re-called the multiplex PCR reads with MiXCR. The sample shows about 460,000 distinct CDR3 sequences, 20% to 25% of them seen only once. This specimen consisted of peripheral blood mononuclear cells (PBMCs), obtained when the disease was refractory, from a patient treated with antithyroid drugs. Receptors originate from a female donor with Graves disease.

CDR3 amino acids: CSAPDNYEQYF. The DNA of the CDR3 is TGCAGTGCTCCCGACAACTACGAGCAGTACTTC. The rearrangement uses TRBV20-1 and TRBJ2-7; D remains ambiguous. CDR3 length equals 11 residues. V lost 5 bases and J 3 bases, leaving 8 bases between the germline ends. Looked up from germline, CDR1 is DFQATT and CDR2 is SNEGSKA (reference sequence).

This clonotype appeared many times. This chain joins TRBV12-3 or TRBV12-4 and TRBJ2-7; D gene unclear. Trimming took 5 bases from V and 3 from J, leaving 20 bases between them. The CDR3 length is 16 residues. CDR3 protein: CASSRRTVSLGYEQYF. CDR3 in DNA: TGTGCCAGCAGTCGAAGGACGGTGAGCTTGGGCTACGAGCAGTACTTC.

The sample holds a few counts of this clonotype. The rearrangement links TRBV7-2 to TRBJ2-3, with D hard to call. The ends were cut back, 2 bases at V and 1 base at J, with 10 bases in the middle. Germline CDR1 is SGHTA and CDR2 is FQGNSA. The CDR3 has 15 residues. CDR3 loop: CASSLYRTGTDTQYF. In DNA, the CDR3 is TGTGCCAGCAGCTTATATCGGACCGGCACAGATACGCAGTATTTT.

In DNA, the CDR3 is TGTGCCAGCAAGGACGGGGCCCTCTCTGGAAACACCATATATTTT. Translated: CASKDGALSGNTIYF. The chain uses TRBV7-9 and TRBJ1-3; a weak D match, TRBD1 (5 bases). V was shortened by 7 bases and J by 0 bases, with 13 bases between the two germline ends. The CDR3 loop spans 15 amino acids. Germline-derived CDR1 and CDR2 are SEHNR and FQNEAQ (reference sequence).

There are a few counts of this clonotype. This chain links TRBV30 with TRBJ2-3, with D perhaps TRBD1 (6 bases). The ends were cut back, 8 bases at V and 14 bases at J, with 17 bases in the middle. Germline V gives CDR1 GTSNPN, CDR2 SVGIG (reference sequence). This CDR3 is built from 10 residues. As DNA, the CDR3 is TGTGCCGCTACAGGGTTGGGGCCGTATTTT. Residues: CAATGLGPYF. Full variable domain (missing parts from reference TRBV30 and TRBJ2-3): SQTIHQWPATLVQPVGSPLSLECTVEGTSNPNLYWYRQAAGRGLQLLFYSVGIGQISSEVPQNLSASRPQDRQFILSSKKLLLSDSGFYLCAATGLGPYFGPGTRLTVL.

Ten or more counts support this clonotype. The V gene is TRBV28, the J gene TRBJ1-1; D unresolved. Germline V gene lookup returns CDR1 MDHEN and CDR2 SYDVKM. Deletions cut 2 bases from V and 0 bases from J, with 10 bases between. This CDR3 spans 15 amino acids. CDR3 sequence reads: CASSLGPTLNTEAFF. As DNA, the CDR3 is TGTGCCAGCAGTTTAGGCCCGACATTGAACACTGAAGCTTTCTTT. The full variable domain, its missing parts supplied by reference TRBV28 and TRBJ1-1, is DVKVTQSSRYLVKRTGEKVFLECVQDMDHENMFWYRQDPGLGLRLIYFSYDVKMKEKGDIPEGYSVSREKKERFSLILESASTNQTSMYLCASSLGPTLNTEAFFGQGTRLTVV.

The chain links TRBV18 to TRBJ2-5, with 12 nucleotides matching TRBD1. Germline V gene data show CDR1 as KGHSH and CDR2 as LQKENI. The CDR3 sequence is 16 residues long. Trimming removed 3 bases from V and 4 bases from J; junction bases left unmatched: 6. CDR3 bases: TGTGCCAGCTCACCGCAGGGACAGGGGGCAGGAGAGACCCAGTACTTC. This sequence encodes CASSPQGQGAGETQYF.

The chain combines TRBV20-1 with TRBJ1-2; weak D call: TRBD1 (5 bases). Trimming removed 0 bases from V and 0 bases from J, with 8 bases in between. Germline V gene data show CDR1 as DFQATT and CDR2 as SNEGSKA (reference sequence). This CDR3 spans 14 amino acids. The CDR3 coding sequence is TGCAGTGCTAGAGAGGCAGGGACTAACTATGGCTACACCTTC. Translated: CSAREAGTNYGYTF.

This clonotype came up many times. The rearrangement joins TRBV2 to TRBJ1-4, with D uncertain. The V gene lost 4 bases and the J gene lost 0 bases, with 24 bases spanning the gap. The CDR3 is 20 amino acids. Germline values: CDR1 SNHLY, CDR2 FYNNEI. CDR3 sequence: CASSGFRASARPATNEKLFF. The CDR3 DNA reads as TGTGCCAGCAGTGGGTTTAGGGCGTCAGCTCGACCAGCAACTAATGAAAAACTGTTTTTT. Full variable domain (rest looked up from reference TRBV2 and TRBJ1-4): EPEVTQTPSHQVTQMGQEVILRCVPISNHLYFYWYRQILGQKVEFLVSFYNNEISEKSEIFDDQFSVERPDGSNFTLKIRSTKLEDSAMYFCASSGFRASARPATNEKLFFGSGTQLSVL.

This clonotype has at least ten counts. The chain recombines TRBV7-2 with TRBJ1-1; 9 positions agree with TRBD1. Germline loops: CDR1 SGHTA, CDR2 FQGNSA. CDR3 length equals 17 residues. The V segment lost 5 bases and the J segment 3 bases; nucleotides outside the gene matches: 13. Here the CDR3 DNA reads TGTGCCAGCAGCCCAAACAGGGGGCGGAGTTCGGACACTGAAGCTTTCTTT. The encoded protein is CASSPNRGRSSDTEAFF. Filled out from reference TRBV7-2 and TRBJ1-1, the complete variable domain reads GAGVSQSPSNKVTEKGKDVELRCDPISGHTALYWYRQSLGQGLEFLIYFQGNSAPDKSGLPSDRFSAERTGGSVSTLTIQRTQQEDSAVYLCASSPNRGRSSDTEAFFGQGTRLTVV.

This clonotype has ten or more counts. In nucleotides, the CDR3 is TGTGCCAGTAGTATGGGGACATCACCCCTCCACTTT. Its translation: CASSMGTSPLHF. The V call is TRBV19, the J call TRBJ1-6; TRBD1 might be the D (6 bases). CDR1 is LNHDA, CDR2 SQIVND, per germline (reference sequence). The V end was cut by 3 bases, the J end by 10 bases, with 7 bases between. This CDR3 is 12 amino acids long.

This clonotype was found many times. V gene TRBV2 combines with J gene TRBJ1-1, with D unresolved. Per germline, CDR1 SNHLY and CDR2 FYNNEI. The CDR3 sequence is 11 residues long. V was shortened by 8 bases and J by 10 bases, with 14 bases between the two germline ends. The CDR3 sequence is CASRRPRRAFF. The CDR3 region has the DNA TGTGCCAGCCGGAGACCGCGTAGAGCTTTCTTT.